The entry below describes one TCR beta chain. Its antigen is not yet known. There are no base qualities to consult, and no much larger clone falls within one base. To demonstrate the VDJtools post-analysis software, TCR beta repertoires were profiled from the peripheral blood of some 12 young patients with multiple sclerosis. Multiple sclerosis patients were children and adolescents aged about 6 to 16 years. This sample is part of a study of post-analysis software for immune sequencing data (dated by TCRdb to the mid-2010s). About the full investigation: The recorded disease courses included relapsing-remitting, secondary progressive and progressive-relapsing multiple sclerosis, and some patients had no subtype annotation. The multiple sclerosis patient repertoires were compared with about a dozen previously published healthy control repertoires from donors aged about 6 to 26 years. A subset of samples was prepared in parallel using single-end sample barcoding, then pooled and co-amplified after Illumina adapter ligation.

Results the study describes overall, beyond this receptor: The control group was slightly older than the multiple sclerosis patient group. Significantly lower normalized Chao1 diversity was found in multiple sclerosis patients than in controls, suggesting substantial peripheral T-cell clonal expansion. Direct clustering with F measure showed strong co-clustering of samples prepared in the same batch, prompting a batch-effect correction.

Receptors were amplified or captured by PCR. For sequencing, an Illumina HiSeq 2500 was employed. Unique molecular identifiers were incorporated into TCR beta cDNA libraries to reduce PCR and sequencing biases. Every 1 to 10 million input T cells yielded 500,000 or so cDNA molecules, meaning each molecule approximated one T cell. The patient libraries were prepared and sequenced with the same protocol used for the earlier healthy control dataset. Samples belonging to the same batch were prepared together, multiplexed and sequenced on a shared HiSeq lane. The source study handled its data this way. Raw barcoded reads were processed with MIGEC, discarding single-read molecular identifier groups before consensus assembly and CDR3 extraction. Clonotype tables were post-analysed with VDJtools, normalizing diversity by down-sampling all datasets to the smallest sample size. Repertoire overlap clustering matched CDR3 amino acid but not nucleotide sequences to correct batch-related cross-sample contamination. TCRdb trimmed the raw reads at Q25, called clones with MiXCR and kept productive beta chains. Identical CDR3 proteins give one entry, which carries the most common genes and DNA. The V and J calls and clone size come from TCRdb's table, not from the authors' own analysis. The sample records approximately 730,000 distinct CDR3 sequences, under 60% of which are singletons. The ten largest account for around 4.7% of the sample.

Sequenced input: blood. The receptor was derived from a girl aged 10 to 17 with multiple sclerosis.

This receptor has the CDR3 CASSLAHLTAYSYEQYF. The nucleotides read TGTGCCAGCAGCTTAGCACATCTGACAGCCTACTCCTACGAGCAGTACTTC. Recombination linked TRBV7-9 to TRBJ2-7; the D gene is perhaps TRBD1, on 5 matching bases. V is reduced by 0 bases and J by 0 bases, leaving a spacing of 15 bases between them. Based on the germline V gene (reference sequence), the CDR1 and CDR2 sequences are SEHNR and FQNEAQ. The cysteine opens and the phenylalanine closes a CDR3 of 17 amino acids. Only the CDR3 DNA stays, 51 bases, in frame from base 1.